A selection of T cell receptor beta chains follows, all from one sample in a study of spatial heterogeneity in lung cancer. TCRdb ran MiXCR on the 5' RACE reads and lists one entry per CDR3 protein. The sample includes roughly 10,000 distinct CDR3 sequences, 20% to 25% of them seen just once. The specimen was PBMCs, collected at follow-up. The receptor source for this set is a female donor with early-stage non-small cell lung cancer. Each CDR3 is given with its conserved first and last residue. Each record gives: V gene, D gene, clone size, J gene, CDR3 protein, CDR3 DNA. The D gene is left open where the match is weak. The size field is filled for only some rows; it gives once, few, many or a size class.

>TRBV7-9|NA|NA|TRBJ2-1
CASSLGRDTISNEQFF
TGTGCCAGCAGCTTAGGGCGGGACACGATCTCTAATGAGCAGTTCTTC
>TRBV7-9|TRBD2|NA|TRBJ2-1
CASSPPGTSGGNEQFF
TGTGCCAGCAGCCCACCCGGGACTAGCGGAGGCAATGAGCAGTTCTTC
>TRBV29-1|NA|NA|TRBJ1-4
CSVDGGKEKLFF
TGCAGCGTTGATGGGGGCAAGGAAAAACTGTTTTTT
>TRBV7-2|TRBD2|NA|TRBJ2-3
CASSRNSGMSTDTQYF
TGTGCCAGCAGCAGGAACAGCGGGATGAGCACAGATACGCAGTATTTT
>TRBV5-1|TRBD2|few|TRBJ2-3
CASSLGGRGDTQYF
TGCGCCAGCAGCTTGGGCGGGAGGGGAGATACGCAGTATTTT
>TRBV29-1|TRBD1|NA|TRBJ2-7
CSGTGADEQYF
TGCAGCGGTACAGGGGCGGACGAGCAGTACTTC
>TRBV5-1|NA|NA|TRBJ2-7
CASQRLSSGAGAYEQYF
TGCGCCAGCCAGCGACTCTCCAGTGGGGCGGGCGCGTACGAGCAGTACTTC
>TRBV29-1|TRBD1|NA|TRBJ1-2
CSVDPTGRGYGYTF
TGCAGCGTTGACCCGACAGGGAGGGGCTATGGCTACACCTTC
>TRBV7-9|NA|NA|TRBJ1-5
CASSLLNQPQHF
TGTGCCAGCAGCTTACTCAATCAGCCCCAGCATTTT
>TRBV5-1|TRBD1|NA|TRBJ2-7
CASSGAGTGPYEQYF
TGCGCCAGCAGCGGGGCCGGGACAGGACCCTACGAGCAGTACTTC
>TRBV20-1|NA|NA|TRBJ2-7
CSARESTYEQYF
TGCAGTGCGAGGGAGTCAACCTACGAGCAGTACTTC
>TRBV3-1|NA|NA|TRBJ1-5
CASSQTLGGNQPQHF
TGTGCCAGCAGCCAAACCCTGGGCGGTAATCAGCCCCAGCATTTT
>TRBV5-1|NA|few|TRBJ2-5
CASSRGPEETQYF
TGCGCCAGCAGCAGAGGACCCGAAGAGACCCAGTACTTC
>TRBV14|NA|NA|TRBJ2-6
CASSQDMRVSGANVLTF
TGTGCCAGCAGCCAAGATATGCGGGTATCTGGGGCCAACGTCCTGACTTTC
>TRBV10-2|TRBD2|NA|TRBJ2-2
CASSGLAGASTGELFF
TGCGCCAGCAGCGGACTAGCGGGAGCTAGCACCGGGGAGCTGTTTTTT
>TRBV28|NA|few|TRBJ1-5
CASSDHQGDQPQHF
TGTGCCAGCAGTGATCACCAGGGAGATCAGCCCCAGCATTTT
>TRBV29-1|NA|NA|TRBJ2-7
CSVAGSYEQYF
TGCAGCGTTGCGGGCAGCTACGAGCAGTACTTC
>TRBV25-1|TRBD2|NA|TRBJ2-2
CASSDRDYKNTGELFF
TGTGCCAGCAGTGACCGGGACTACAAGAACACCGGGGAGCTGTTTTTT
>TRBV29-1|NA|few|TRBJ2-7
CSVEALSQGRDEQYF
TGCAGCGTTGAAGCGTTATCGCAGGGGCGCGACGAGCAGTACTTC
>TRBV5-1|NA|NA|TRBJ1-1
CASSPNPSRDFGEAFF
TGCGCCAGCAGCCCGAACCCATCCCGGGACTTTGGTGAAGCTTTCTTT
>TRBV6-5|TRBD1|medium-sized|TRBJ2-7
CASRRQGSYEQYF
TGTGCCAGCAGAAGACAGGGTTCCTACGAGCAGTACTTC
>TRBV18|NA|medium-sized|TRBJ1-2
CASSASGGYTF
TGTGCCAGCTCCGCAAGCGGAGGCTACACCTTC